Following are 4 T cell receptor beta chains from one sample sequenced in a study of T-cell reconstitution after alpha-beta-depleted transplantation in children. Unique molecular identifiers were incorporated when the TCRbeta library was constructed. In TCRdb, the PCR reads were re-called with MiXCR into one record per CDR3 protein. The data show around 410,000 distinct CDR3 sequences, approximately 10% seen once. This material consisted of PBMCs from the stem cell graft donor, taken from the stem cell graft. All receptors derive from a human donor who donated a stem cell graft to a child with acute myeloid leukemia.

This clonotype was recorded a few times. The gene calls are TRBV5-1 and TRBJ2-1, with D possibly being TRBD2 (6 bases). From germline, CDR1 is SGHRS and CDR2 YFSETQ. The CDR3 spans 12 residues. The V end was cut by 5 bases, the J end by 11 bases, with 14 bases between. In nucleotides, the CDR3 is TGCGCCAGCAGTCGAGGGACTGAGCAGCAGTTCTTC. This encodes CASSRGTEQQFF. The whole variable domain, remainder taken from reference TRBV5-1 and TRBJ2-1, is KAGVTQTPRYLIKTRGQQVTLSCSPISGHRSVSWYQQTPGQGLQFLFEYFSETQRNKGNFPGRFSGRQFSNSRSEMNVSTLELGDSALYLCASSRGTEQQFFGPGTRLTVL.

The genes are TRBV4-2 and TRBJ2-1, with 7 bases fitting TRBD2. CDR1 and CDR2 (germline): LGHNA, YNFKEQ. The CDR3 is made up of 16 amino acids. Trimming at V came to 0 bases and at J to 9 bases, leaving 11 bases not matched to a gene. CDR3: CASSQDVASGTREQFF. The CDR3 DNA sequence: TGTGCCAGCAGCCAAGATGTGGCTAGCGGCACACGTGAGCAGTTCTTC.

This clonotype has only a few counts. The rearrangement uses TRBV12-3 or TRBV12-4 and TRBJ2-7; 12 nucleotides agree with TRBD2. Trimming took 6 bases from V and 6 from J; bases not matched to a gene: 9. The CDR3 loop spans 15 amino acids. Here the CDR3 reads CASSPKLAGGVEQYF. The CDR3 nucleotides read TGTGCCAGCAGCCCCAAACTAGCGGGAGGAGTCGAGCAGTACTTC.

This clonotype has at least ten counts. The chain couples TRBV12-3 or TRBV12-4 to TRBJ1-5; D not certain. V lost 5 bases to trimming and J lost 7 bases, with 12 bases between them. CDR3 length equals 13 residues. The CDR3 spells CASSLQTRQPQHF. The CDR3 DNA reads as TGTGCCAGCAGTCTACAGACACGCCAGCCCCAGCATTTT.